The TCR beta chain described here comes from a study of T cell responses to AZD1222 COVID-19 vaccine. Study-level results: There were vaccine-associated CD4 TCRs across spike, dominant at 160-218 and 743-854. An increase in Spike-specific TCR breadth and depth was observed after two AZD1222 doses. Among the donors, most were white British and more were female, and clonal diversity was possibly underestimated.

Measured with immunoSEQ multiplex PCR; TCRdb has only the in-frame clones, and not every one. The sample consists of about 270,000 clones, around 93% of them appearing once. Investigators merged groups given second doses at roughly 4 or roughly 12 weeks. Regarding this clone: Its target is unknown.

Germline assignment: CDR1 SGHTA and CDR2 FQGTGA. The CDR3 runs 12 residues. V was clipped by 1 base and J by 7 bases, with 7 bases between them. This TCR was recovered from an adult who received the AZD1222 COVID-19 vaccine. This material consisted of peripheral blood, taken 28 days after the second AZD1222 dose. The V call is TRBV7-3, the J call TRBJ2-5; no clear D. The CDR3 DNA reads TGTGCCAGCAGCTTAAGGGTGGGGACCCAGTACTTC. It is translated as CASSLRVGTQYF.